This is a list of T cell receptor beta chains from one sample in a study of T cell changes during pregnancy in multiple sclerosis. TCRdb keeps only in-frame clones here, not all; method: immunoSEQ multiplex PCR. The table includes approximately 100,000 clones, 75% to 95% detected once. Source: peripheral blood, taken before pregnancy. The receptors come from a female donor with multiple sclerosis, enrolled in a pregnancy study. Each CDR3 is given with its conserved first and last residue. Each record gives: CDR3 length, clone size, D gene, V gene, J gene, CDR3 DNA, CDR3 protein. D genes are given only for firm matches. Clone size is stated in some rows and not others, as once, few, many or a class when expanded.

14	.	.	TRBV4-3	TRBJ1-1	TGCGCCAGCAGCCAAGATCGTTTAGGGGGTGAAGCTTTCTTT	CASSQDRLGGEAFF
14	.	.	TRBV11-2	TRBJ2-5	TGTGCCAGCAGCTCGATGGGACTTAAAGAGACCCAGTACTTC	CASSSMGLKETQYF
14	.	.	TRBV7-2	TRBJ1-4	TGTGCCAGCAGCTTCCCGGGTCTGGATGAAAAACTGTTTTTT	CASSFPGLDEKLFF
19	.	TRBD2	TRBV5-6	TRBJ2-5	TGTGCCAGCAGCTCCCCGGGCCCGGGGCGGGAGGAGTTAGGAGAGACCCAGTACTTC	CASSSPGPGREELGETQYF
16	.	TRBD2	TRBV28	TRBJ2-2	TGTGCCAGCAGCAGGGCGGGAGGGGCCCACACCGGGGAGCTGTTTTTT	CASSRAGGAHTGELFF
12	.	.	TRBV9	TRBJ2-2	TGTGCCAGCAGCTCCGGCACCGGGGAGCTGTTTTTT	CASSSGTGELFF
13	.	.	TRBV6-5	TRBJ2-7	TGTGCCAGCAGTTCAGGGTTCTCCTACGAGCAGTACTTC	CASSSGFSYEQYF
13	.	.	TRBV18	TRBJ2-3	TGTGCCAGCTCCCCTAATCCGACAGATACGCAGTATTTT	CASSPNPTDTQYF
14	.	TRBD1	TRBV6-1	TRBJ2-7	TGTGCCAGCATGGGACAGGGAAGGTTCTACGAGCAGTACTTC	CASMGQGRFYEQYF
13	.	TRBD1	TRBV6-6	TRBJ1-2	TGTGCCAGCACTATGGGACAGGGAGGCGGCTACACCTTC	CASTMGQGGGYTF
15	.	.	TRBV18	TRBJ1-6	TGTGCCAGCTCACCAATGAGGGAGAACAATTCACCCCTCCACTTT	CASSPMRENNSPLHF
17	.	TRBD2	TRBV19	TRBJ2-2	TGTGCCAGTAGTATTATAAGAGCGGGGATGAACACCGGGGAGCTGTTTTTT	CASSIIRAGMNTGELFF
12	.	.	TRBV5-4	TRBJ1-1	TGTGCCAGCAGCTTGATAGCGGCTGAAGCTTTCTTT	CASSLIAAEAFF
15	.	TRBD1	TRBV18	TRBJ2-2	TGTGCCAGCTCACCAGGGACAGGAGGTACCGGGGAGCTGTTTTTT	CASSPGTGGTGELFF
15	.	TRBD1	TRBV9	TRBJ2-7	TGTGCCAGCAGCGGGTCGGACAGGGAAAAGAACGAGCAGTACTTC	CASSGSDREKNEQYF
16	once	TRBD1	TRBV11-1	TRBJ1-1	TGTGCCAGCAGCTGGACAGGGCACCTTCGTGGCACTGAAGCTTTCTTT	CASSWTGHLRGTEAFF
21	.	TRBD2	TRBV2	TRBJ2-1	TGTGCCAGCAGTGAAGAGGGGCGGGGAAATAGCGGGAGGGCGGTTTACAATGAGCAGTTCTTC	CASSEEGRGNSGRAVYNEQFF
13	.	.	TRBV30	TRBJ1-5	TGTGCCTGGAGTGTATCCAGGGGTCAGCCCCAGCATTTT	CAWSVSRGQPQHF
15	.	.	TRBV7-6	TRBJ1-3	TGTGCCAGCAGCTTAGTAGCGGCCTCTGGAAACACCATATATTTT	CASSLVAASGNTIYF
13	few	.	TRBV30	TRBJ1-1	TGTGCCTGGAGTCCTGACAGGCGAACTGAAGCTTTCTTT	CAWSPDRRTEAFF
18	.	.	TRBV7-2	TRBJ2-7	TGTGCCAGCAGCTTGGGGTGGCAGACAGCCTCAAGAAGCTACGAGCAGTACTTC	CASSLGWQTASRSYEQYF
15	.	.	TRBV19	TRBJ2-3	TGTGCCAGTAGTATAGCGGGGTCTAGCACAGATACGCAGTATTTT	CASSIAGSSTDTQYF
13	.	.	TRBV7-9	TRBJ2-1	TGTGCCAGCAGCCTAAGCAAAGCCAATGAGCAGTTCTTC	CASSLSKANEQFF
16	.	.	TRBV4-3	TRBJ2-3	TGCGCCAGCAGCCACCTAACGACAGGAAGCACAGATACGCAGTATTTT	CASSHLTTGSTDTQYF
16	.	.	TRBV6-1	TRBJ2-1	TGTGCCAGCAGTGGCTACGTGCCCCTATCCTACAATGAGCAGTTCTTC	CASSGYVPLSYNEQFF
17	.	TRBD1	TRBV29-1	TRBJ1-4	TGCAGCGTTCGTGGACAGGGAAGTATTTCAACTAATGAAAAACTGTTTTTT	CSVRGQGSISTNEKLFF
14	.	.	TRBV6-6	TRBJ1-6	TGTGCCAGCAGTCCACAGGGATTCAATTCACCCCTCCACTTT	CASSPQGFNSPLHF
13	.	.	TRBV19	TRBJ2-1	TGTGCCAGTAGTATGGTTGCTAGCAATGAGCAGTTCTTC	CASSMVASNEQFF
15	.	TRBD2	TRBV6-5	TRBJ2-3	TGTGCCAGCAGTTGGCTAGCGGGGGGCCCAGATACGCAGTATTTT	CASSWLAGGPDTQYF
16	.	.	TRBV5-4	TRBJ2-2	TGTGCCAGCAGCGCCACAGGACGCCAAGGCACCGGGGAGCTGTTTTTT	CASSATGRQGTGELFF
13	once	.	TRBV5-1	TRBJ1-1	TGCGCCAGCAGCTTGGCCATGTACACTGAAGCTTTCTTT	CASSLAMYTEAFF
15	.	TRBD2	TRBV7-2	TRBJ2-5	TGTGCCAGCAGCACGGGACTAGCGGAAGAAGAGACCCAGTACTTC	CASSTGLAEEETQYF
14	.	.	TRBV5-8	TRBJ2-2	TGTGCCAGCAGGACAGGTTCGAACACCGGGGAGCTGTTTTTT	CASRTGSNTGELFF
13	.	TRBD1	TRBV2	TRBJ1-1	TGTGCCAGCAGTGTAGGGACAGAAACTGAAGCTTTCTTT	CASSVGTETEAFF
14	.	.	TRBV2	TRBJ2-7	TGTGCCAGCAGTGCTGACAGGCTCACCTACGAGCAGTACTTC	CASSADRLTYEQYF
16	.	TRBD2	TRBV2	TRBJ2-5	TGTGCCAGCAGTGAAGGCCTAGCGGGAGCCCAAGAGACCCAGTACTTC	CASSEGLAGAQETQYF
14	.	.	TRBV5-5	TRBJ2-7	TGTGCCAGCAGCTTGATGGGGGCCACCTACGAGCAGTACTTC	CASSLMGATYEQYF
13	.	.	TRBV7-9	TRBJ1-1	TGTGCCAGCAGCTTAATAGAGAACACTGAAGCTTTCTTT	CASSLIENTEAFF
17	.	TRBD2	TRBV4-3	TRBJ2-7	TGCGCCAGCAGCCAAGAATCTAGCGGGGGCTACTACAGCGAGCAGTACTTC	CASSQESSGGYYSEQYF
14	.	TRBD1	TRBV5-6	TRBJ2-4	TGTGCCAGCAGCTTCCGGGACAGGGGGAACATTCAGTACTTC	CASSFRDRGNIQYF
16	few	.	TRBV9	TRBJ2-2	TGTGCCAGCAGTTTCAGGGGAGTATCGAACACCGGGGAGCTGTTTTTT	CASSFRGVSNTGELFF
13	.	TRBD1	TRBV28	TRBJ2-7	TGTGCCAGCAGTGCCGACAGGGATGACGAGCAGTACTTC	CASSADRDDEQYF
15	.	TRBD2	TRBV6-1	TRBJ2-1	TGTGCCAGCAGATTGAGCGGGGGCCGTTACAATGAGCAGTTCTTC	CASRLSGGRYNEQFF
15	once	.	TRBV6-5	TRBJ1-1	TGTGCCAGCAGTCCTTCGGGAGGGGTGGGCACTGAAGCTTTCTTT	CASSPSGGVGTEAFF
14	.	.	TRBV6-5	TRBJ2-4	TGTGCCAGCAGCCTCACTAAAGCCAAAAACATTCAGTACTTC	CASSLTKAKNIQYF
13	few	.	TRBV27	TRBJ1-1	TGTGCCAGCAGTTTATCAGGGGCCAAACGAGCTTTCTTT	CASSLSGAKRAFF
15	.	TRBD1	TRBV5-1	TRBJ2-1	TGCGCCAGCAGCTTCCGGGACAGGGGTTACAATGAGCAGTTCTTC	CASSFRDRGYNEQFF
17	few	.	TRBV7-7	TRBJ2-5	TGTGCCAGCAGCTTAGGAGGAGGGATCACCCACAAAGAGACCCAGTACTTC	CASSLGGGITHKETQYF
13	.	.	TRBV6-5	TRBJ1-3	TGTGCCAGCAGGACCAGGGGTGGAAACACCATATATTTT	CASRTRGGNTIYF
14	.	TRBD2	TRBV7-7	TRBJ2-5	TGTGCTAGCAGCACCGGGACTAGCATGCAGACCCAGTACTTC	CASSTGTSMQTQYF
17	.	TRBD2	TRBV19	TRBJ2-1	TGTGCCAGTAGTTTAGATAGCGGGGATTCCTCCTACAATGAGCAGTTCTTC	CASSLDSGDSSYNEQFF
12	once	.	TRBV7-8	TRBJ2-7	TGTGCCAGCAGCTTAGTCAGGGGAACAGAGTACTTC	CASSLVRGTEYF
13	.	.	TRBV30	TRBJ1-3	TGTGCCTGGAGCCCGGGGAATCAAAACACCATATATTTT	CAWSPGNQNTIYF